This entry lists 14 T cell receptor beta chains sequenced from one sample in a study of CD8 T cells in Susac syndrome. Reverse transcription of roughly 0.5 to 1 ug RNA was carried out with random hexamers. TCRdb independently ran MiXCR on the immunoSEQ multiplex PCR reads; one entry per CDR3 protein. The sample contains about 290,000 distinct CDR3 sequences, roughly 90% of which appear only once. The sequencing input was CD8+ T cells from PBMCs. The origin of the receptors is a human donor with multiple sclerosis.

The chain joins TRBV2 to TRBJ2-7; D gene ambiguous. Trimming pared 4 bases from V and 7 bases from J, leaving 14 bases between. In germline, CDR1 is SNHLY, CDR2 FYNNEI. The CDR3 has 13 residues. The CDR3 DNA reads TGTGCCAGCAGTGGAGTGGAAGGACGGGAGCAGTACTTC. It codes for CASSGVEGREQYF.

The CDR3 DNA follows: TGTGCCAGCAGCCCAAGGACCAGCATTAACACCGGGGAGCTGTTTTTT. It yields the protein CASSPRTSINTGELFF. The rearrangement uses TRBV12-3 or TRBV12-4 and TRBJ2-2, with no clear D. Trimming shortened V by 6 bases and J by 2 bases, and 16 bases separated the two germline ends. The CDR3 length is 16 residues.

This clonotype occurred once. The chain combines TRBV28 with TRBJ1-1; D is unresolved. CDR1 MDHEN and CDR2 SYDVKM come from the germline V gene. The CDR3 is made up of 15 amino acids. V was pared by 4 bases and J by 0 bases, with 12 bases between. The chain's CDR3 is CASSSPDLMNTEAFF. CDR3 nucleotides: TGTGCCAGCAGTTCCCCCGACCTAATGAACACTGAAGCTTTCTTT.

The chain links TRBV29-1 to TRBJ1-1; D not resolved. CDR3 length: 11 amino acids. V was clipped by 4 bases and J by 6 bases, with 9 bases between them. Germline assignment: CDR1 SQVTM and CDR2 ANQGSEA. Here the CDR3 DNA reads TGCAGCGTTGTGGTTAACGCTGAAGCTTTCTTT. Encoded protein: CSVVVNAEAFF.

The chain carries TRBV3-1 and TRBJ2-5, with D tentatively TRBD1 (6 bases). The V gene lost 3 bases and the J gene lost 0 bases, with 11 bases spanning the gap. Germline assignment: CDR1 LGHDT and CDR2 YNNKEL (reference sequence). The CDR3 totals 15 residues. The DNA for the CDR3 is TGTGCCAGCAGCCATCCCGGGACAAACCAAGAGACCCAGTACTTC. Protein: CASSHPGTNQETQYF.

The chain combines TRBV24-1 with TRBJ2-6; a weak D match, TRBD1 (6 bases). The CDR3 length is 16 residues. Germline CDR1 reads KGHDR; CDR2 reads SFDVKD. V lost 4 bases and J 0 bases, leaving 9 bases between the germline ends. The CDR3 loop is CATSDMGASGANVLTF. The DNA of the CDR3 is TGTGCCACCAGTGACATGGGGGCCTCTGGGGCCAACGTCCTGACTTTC.

The gene calls are TRBV6-2 or TRBV6-3 and TRBJ2-5; D is possibly TRBD1 (6 bases). V was pared by 6 bases and J by 7 bases, with 21 bases between. The CDR3 runs to 15 residues. CDR1 MNHEY and CDR2 SVGEGT come from the germline V gene. The CDR3 bases are TGTGCCAGCAGGACACCCGGACAGTCCAGGGTGACCCAGTACTTC. It is translated as CASRTPGQSRVTQYF.

CDR3 in amino acids: CSVALLLNTRLTLNEQFF. CDR3 sequence (DNA): TGCAGCGTTGCCCTCCTTCTAAACACGAGGCTAACGTTGAATGAGCAGTTCTTC. The rearrangement links TRBV29-1 to TRBJ2-1; D gene unclear. The CDR3 totals 18 residues. The ends were cut back, 4 bases at V and 7 bases at J, with 29 bases in the middle. CDR1 is SQVTM and CDR2 is ANQGSEA in the germline V gene.

This chain links TRBV2 with TRBJ1-4; D might be TRBD1 (6 bases). Germline values: CDR1 SNHLY, CDR2 FYNNEI. The CDR3 extends over 16 amino acids. Trimming left V 2 bases short and J 6 bases short, with 16 bases between. The CDR3 DNA follows: TGTGCCAGCAGTGAATTTCCCCCCAGGGGCGATGAAAAACTGTTTTTT. It encodes CASSEFPPRGDEKLFF.

CDR3 coding DNA: TGTGCCAGCAGTGTCGGACAGGGGTTGGCCAATGAGCAGTTCTTC. As protein: CASSVGQGLANEQFF. This chain connects TRBV28 to TRBJ2-1; 9 bases match TRBD1. Trimming took 5 bases from V and 6 from J; bases not matched to a gene: 8. CDR1 is MDHEN, CDR2 SYDVKM, per germline. The CDR3 is made up of 15 amino acids.

The chain links TRBV5-1 to TRBJ2-7; D is perhaps TRBD2 (6 bases). The ends were cut back, 3 bases at V and 6 bases at J, with 19 bases in the middle. Germline V gene data show CDR1 as SGHRS and CDR2 as YFSETQ. This CDR3 is 15 amino acids long. CDR3: CASSSGDLVSSEQYF. CDR3 sequence (DNA): TGCGCCAGCAGCTCGGGGGACTTAGTGTCGTCCGAGCAGTACTTC.

This chain links TRBV6-1 with TRBJ1-1, with TRBD1 identical over 9 bases. J lost 0 bases, V lost 6 bases, and 11 bases had no gene match. In germline, CDR1 is MNHNS, CDR2 SASEGT. This CDR3 region has 17 residues. The CDR3: CASRLTGQGPMNTEAFF. For the CDR3, the DNA is TGTGCCAGCAGACTCACGGGACAGGGTCCGATGAACACTGAAGCTTTCTTT.

The V and J genes are TRBV11-2 and TRBJ2-1; TRBD1 agrees at 9 bases. This CDR3 is built from 16 residues. Germline V CDR1 and CDR2: SGHAT, FQNNGV. V was clipped by 4 bases and J by 2 bases; unmatched bases: 6. This chain's CDR3 is CASSSLDRGTYNEQFF. The CDR3 DNA is TGTGCCAGCAGCTCACTGGACAGGGGAACCTACAATGAGCAGTTCTTC.

The chain has TRBV7-2 and TRBJ2-5, with D perhaps TRBD2 (5 bases). V gave up 4 bases and J gave up 5 bases, with 17 bases separating them. CDR3 size: 15 residues. Germline CDR1 SGHTA, CDR2 FQGNSA. The CDR3 loop reads CASSSKGSGGETQYF. CDR3 sequence (DNA): TGTGCCAGCAGCTCGAAGGGTTCCGGCGGGGAGACCCAGTACTTC.